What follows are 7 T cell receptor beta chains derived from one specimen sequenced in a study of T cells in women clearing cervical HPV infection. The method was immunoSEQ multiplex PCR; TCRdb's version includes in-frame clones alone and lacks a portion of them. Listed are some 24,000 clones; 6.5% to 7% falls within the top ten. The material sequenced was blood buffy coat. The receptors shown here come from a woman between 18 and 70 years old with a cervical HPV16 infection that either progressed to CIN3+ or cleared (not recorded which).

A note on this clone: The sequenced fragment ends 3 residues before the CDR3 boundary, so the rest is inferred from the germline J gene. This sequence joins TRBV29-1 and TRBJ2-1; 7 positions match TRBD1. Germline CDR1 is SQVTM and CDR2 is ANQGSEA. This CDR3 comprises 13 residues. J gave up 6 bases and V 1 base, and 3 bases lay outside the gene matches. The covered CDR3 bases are TGCAGCGTTGAAGTCTACAGGGGCAATGAG. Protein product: CSVEVYRGNE. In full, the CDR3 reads CSVEVYRGNEQFF.

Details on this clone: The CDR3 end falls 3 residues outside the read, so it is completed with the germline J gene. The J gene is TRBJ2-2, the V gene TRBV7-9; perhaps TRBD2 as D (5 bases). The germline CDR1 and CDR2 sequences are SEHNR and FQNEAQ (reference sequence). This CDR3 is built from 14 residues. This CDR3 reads CASSETRGNEKLFF. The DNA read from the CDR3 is TGTGCCAGCAGCGAAACTCGGGGTAATGAAAAG.

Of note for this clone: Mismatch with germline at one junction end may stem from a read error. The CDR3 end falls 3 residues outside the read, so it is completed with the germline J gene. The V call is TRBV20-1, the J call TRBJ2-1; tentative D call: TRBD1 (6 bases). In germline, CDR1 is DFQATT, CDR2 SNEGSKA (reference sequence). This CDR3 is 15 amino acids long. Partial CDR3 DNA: TGCAGTGCTAGAGAGCAGGGGTACTCCTGCAATGAG. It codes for CSAREQGYSCNE. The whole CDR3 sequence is CSAREQGYSCNEQFF.

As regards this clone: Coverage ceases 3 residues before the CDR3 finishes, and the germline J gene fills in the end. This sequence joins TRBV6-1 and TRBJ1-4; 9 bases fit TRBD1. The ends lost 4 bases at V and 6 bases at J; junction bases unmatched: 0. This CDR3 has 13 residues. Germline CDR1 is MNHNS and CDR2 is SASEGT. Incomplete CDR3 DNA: TGTGCCAGCAGTGGACAGGGGGATGAAAAA. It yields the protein CASSGQGDEK. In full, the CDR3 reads CASSGQGDEKLFF.

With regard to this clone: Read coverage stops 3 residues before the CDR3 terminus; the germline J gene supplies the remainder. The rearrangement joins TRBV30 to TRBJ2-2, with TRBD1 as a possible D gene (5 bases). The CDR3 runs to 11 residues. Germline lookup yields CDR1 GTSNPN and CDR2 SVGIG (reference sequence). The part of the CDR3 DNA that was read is TGTGCCTGGAGCCAGGGATATGAG. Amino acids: CAWSQGYE. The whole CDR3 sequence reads CAWSQGYELFF.

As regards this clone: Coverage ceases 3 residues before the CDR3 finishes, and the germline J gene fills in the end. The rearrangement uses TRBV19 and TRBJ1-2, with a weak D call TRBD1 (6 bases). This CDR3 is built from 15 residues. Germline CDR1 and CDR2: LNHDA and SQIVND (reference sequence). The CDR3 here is CASSTDVFWTAGYTF. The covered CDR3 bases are TGTGCCAGTAGTACCGACGTTTTTTGGACAGCAGGC.

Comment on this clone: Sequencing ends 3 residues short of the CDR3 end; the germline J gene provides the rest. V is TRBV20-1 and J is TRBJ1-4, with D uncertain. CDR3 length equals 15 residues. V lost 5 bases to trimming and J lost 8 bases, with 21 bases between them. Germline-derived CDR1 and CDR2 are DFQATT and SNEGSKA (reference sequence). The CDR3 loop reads CSAPPPGMIGEKLFF. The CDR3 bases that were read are TGCAGTGCTCCCCCACCGGGGATGATAGGAGAAAAA.